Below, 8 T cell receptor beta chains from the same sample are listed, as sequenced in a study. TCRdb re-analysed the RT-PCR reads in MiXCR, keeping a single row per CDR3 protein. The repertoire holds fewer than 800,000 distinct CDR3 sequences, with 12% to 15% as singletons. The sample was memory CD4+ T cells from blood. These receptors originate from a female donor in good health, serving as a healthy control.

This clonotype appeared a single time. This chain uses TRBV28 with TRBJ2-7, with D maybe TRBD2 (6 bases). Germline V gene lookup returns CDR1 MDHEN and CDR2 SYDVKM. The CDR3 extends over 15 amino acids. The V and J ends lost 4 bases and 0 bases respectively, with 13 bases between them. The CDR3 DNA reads TGTGCCAGCAGTTCCGGGACTCCTCACTCCTACGAGCAGTACTTC. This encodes CASSSGTPHSYEQYF.

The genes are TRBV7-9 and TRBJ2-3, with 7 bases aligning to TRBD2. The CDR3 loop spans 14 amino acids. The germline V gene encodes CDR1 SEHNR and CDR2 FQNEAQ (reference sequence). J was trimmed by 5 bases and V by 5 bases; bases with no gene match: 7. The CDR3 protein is CASSTPASGDTQYF. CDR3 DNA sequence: TGTGCCAGCAGCACCCCGGCTAGCGGAGATACGCAGTATTTT.

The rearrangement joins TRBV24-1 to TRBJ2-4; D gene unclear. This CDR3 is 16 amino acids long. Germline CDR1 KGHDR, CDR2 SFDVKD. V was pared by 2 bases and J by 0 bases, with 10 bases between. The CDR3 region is CATSDSMDLAKNIQYF. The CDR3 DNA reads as TGTGCCACCAGTGATTCCATGGATCTAGCCAAAAACATTCAGTACTTC.

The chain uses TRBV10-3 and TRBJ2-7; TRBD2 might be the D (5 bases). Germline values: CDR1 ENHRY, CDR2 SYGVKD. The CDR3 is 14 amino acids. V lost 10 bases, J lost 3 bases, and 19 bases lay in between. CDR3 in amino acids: CATAPLRVVYEQYF. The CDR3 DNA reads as TGTGCCACCGCTCCCCTGCGGGTAGTCTACGAGCAGTACTTC.

The DNA of the CDR3 is TGTGCCATCGGACAGGCGAACACTGAAGCTTTCTTT. This translates into CAIGQANTEAFF. The V and J genes are TRBV10-3 and TRBJ1-1; TRBD1 matches 7 bases. CDR3 length: 12 residues. V dropped 8 bases and J dropped 1; count of bases not matched to a gene: 1. In germline, CDR1 is ENHRY, CDR2 SYGVKD.

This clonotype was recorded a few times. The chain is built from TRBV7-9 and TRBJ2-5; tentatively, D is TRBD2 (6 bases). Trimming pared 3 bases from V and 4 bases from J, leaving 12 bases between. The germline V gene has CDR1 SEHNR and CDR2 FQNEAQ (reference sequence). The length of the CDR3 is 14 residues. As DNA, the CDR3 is TGTGCCAGCAGCTTTACTCAGGGAGGAGAGACCCAGTACTTC. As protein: CASSFTQGGETQYF.

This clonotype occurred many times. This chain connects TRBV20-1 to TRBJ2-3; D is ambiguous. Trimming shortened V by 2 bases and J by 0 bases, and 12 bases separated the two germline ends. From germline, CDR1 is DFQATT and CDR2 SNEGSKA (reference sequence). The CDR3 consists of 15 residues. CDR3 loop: CSARPKGRSTDTQYF. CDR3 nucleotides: TGCAGTGCTAGACCAAAGGGTAGGAGCACAGATACGCAGTATTTT.

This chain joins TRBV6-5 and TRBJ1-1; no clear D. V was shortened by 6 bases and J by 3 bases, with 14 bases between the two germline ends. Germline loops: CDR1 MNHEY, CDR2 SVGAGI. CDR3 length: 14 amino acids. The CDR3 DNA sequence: TGTGCCAGCAGCTCCTTGGCTCTAGACACTGAAGCTTTCTTT. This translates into CASSSLALDTEAFF.